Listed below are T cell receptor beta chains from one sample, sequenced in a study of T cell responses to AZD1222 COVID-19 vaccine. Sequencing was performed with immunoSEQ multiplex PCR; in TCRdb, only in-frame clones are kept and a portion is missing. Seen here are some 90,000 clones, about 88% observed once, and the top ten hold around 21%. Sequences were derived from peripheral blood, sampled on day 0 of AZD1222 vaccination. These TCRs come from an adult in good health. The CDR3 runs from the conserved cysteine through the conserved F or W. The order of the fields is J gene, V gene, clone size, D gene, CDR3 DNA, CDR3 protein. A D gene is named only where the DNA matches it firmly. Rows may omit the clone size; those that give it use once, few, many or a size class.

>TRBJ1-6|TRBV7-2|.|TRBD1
TGTGCCAGCAGCCCGAGACAGGGAAACGGTTCACCCCTCCACTTT
CASSPRQGNGSPLHF
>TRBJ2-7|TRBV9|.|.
TGTGCCAGCAGCGGGGGCAGTCCCTACGAGCAGTACTTC
CASSGGSPYEQYF
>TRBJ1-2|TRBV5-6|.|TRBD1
TGTGCCAGCAGCCAGGACAGGGGATATGGCTACACCTTC
CASSQDRGYGYTF
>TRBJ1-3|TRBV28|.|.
TGTGCCAGCAGTAGCGGTGGGAATAGAAACACCATATATTTT
CASSSGGNRNTIYF
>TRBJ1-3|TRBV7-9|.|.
TGTGCCAGCAGTCCTCTACTCGGAAACACCATATATTTT
CASSPLLGNTIYF
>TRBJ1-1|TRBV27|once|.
TGTGCCAGCAGTTTATCGAGGGGCACTGAAGCTTTCTTT
CASSLSRGTEAFF
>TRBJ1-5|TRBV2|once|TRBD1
TGTGCCAGCAGTCCGGGACAGGGAAATCAGCCCCAGCATTTT
CASSPGQGNQPQHF
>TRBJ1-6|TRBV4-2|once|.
TGTGCCAGCAGCCAAGAAGGAGGGCCGCATTCACCCCTCCACTTT
CASSQEGGPHSPLHF
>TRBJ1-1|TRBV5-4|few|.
TGTGCCAGCAGCTTGGGGGGCGGTGGGGCTAACACTGAAGCTTTCTTT
CASSLGGGGANTEAFF
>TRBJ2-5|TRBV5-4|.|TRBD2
TGTGCCAGCAGCTTGGCAGTAGTAGCGGGGGGACAAGAGACCCAGTACTTC
CASSLAVVAGGQETQYF
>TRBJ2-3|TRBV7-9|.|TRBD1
TGTGCCAGCACCTGGGGGGACAGGGCCACAGATACGCAGTATTTT
CASTWGDRATDTQYF
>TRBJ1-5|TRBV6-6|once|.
TGTGCCAGCAGTTCCCCCATTCGGCCCCAGCATTTT
CASSSPIRPQHF
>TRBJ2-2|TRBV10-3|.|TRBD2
TGTGCCATCAGTGGCGCCCCCGGGACTAGCGGAGTCACCGGGGAGCTGTTTTTT
CAISGAPGTSGVTGELFF
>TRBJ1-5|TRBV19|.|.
TGTGCCAGTAGTCTGGGGTTCGATAGCAATCAGCCCCAGCATTTT
CASSLGFDSNQPQHF
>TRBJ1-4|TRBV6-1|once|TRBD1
TGTGCCAGCAGTGACCCGACAGGGCCTAATGAAAAACTGTTTTTT
CASSDPTGPNEKLFF
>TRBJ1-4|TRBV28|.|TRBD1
TGTGCCAGCAGTTTATCAGGGGCAGGGGGGACTGAAAAACTGTTTTTT
CASSLSGAGGTEKLFF
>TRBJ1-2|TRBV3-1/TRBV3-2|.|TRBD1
TGTGCCAGCAGCTTTCGACAGGGGGATGGCTACACCTTC
CASSFRQGDGYTF
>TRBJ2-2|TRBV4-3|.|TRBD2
TGCGCCAGCAGCCCTAGCGGGGGGGCTACCGGGGAGCTGTTTTTT
CASSPSGGATGELFF
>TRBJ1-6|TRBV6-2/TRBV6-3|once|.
TGTGCCAGCAGTTGGCCGGGGGTGCCGTCCCTCCACTTT
CASSWPGVPSLHF
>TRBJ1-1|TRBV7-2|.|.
TGTGCCAGCAGCTTCCCCCGGGACGGCACTGAAGCTTTCTTT
CASSFPRDGTEAFF
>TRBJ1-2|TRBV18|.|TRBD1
TGTGCCAGCTCCCTAGGGACAGGGGTCTATGGCTACACCTTC
CASSLGTGVYGYTF
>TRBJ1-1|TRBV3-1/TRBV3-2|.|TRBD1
TGTGCCAGCAGCCAGGGGACAGGGGGGACTGAAGCTTTCTTT
CASSQGTGGTEAFF
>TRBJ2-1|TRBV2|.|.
TGTGCCAGCATAGTAGGATCCTACAATGAGCAGTTCTTC
CASIVGSYNEQFF
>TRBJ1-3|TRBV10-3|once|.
TGTGCCATCAGGGCCCCGGCCCCGGGAAACACCATATATTTT
CAIRAPAPGNTIYF
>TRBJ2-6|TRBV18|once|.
TGTGCCAGCTCACCCCCCTGGAACTCTGGGGCCAACGTCCTGACTTTC
CASSPPWNSGANVLTF
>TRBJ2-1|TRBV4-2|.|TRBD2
TGTGCCAGCAGCCAAACCCTACTAGCGGGAGTTCGTAATGAGCAGTTCTTC
CASSQTLLAGVRNEQFF
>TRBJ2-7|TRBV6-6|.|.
TGTGCCAGCAGTTACAACCGTGGGCCTGCCTACGAGCAGTACTTC
CASSYNRGPAYEQYF
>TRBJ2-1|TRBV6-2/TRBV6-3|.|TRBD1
TGTGCCAGCAGTTACTATTCCCCGGGACAGGGTGATGAGCAGTTCTTC
CASSYYSPGQGDEQFF